The 8 T cell receptor beta chains below come from one sample, sequenced in a study of post-analysis software for immune sequencing data. Study-wide points: About 5 TRBV segments occurring more often in patients than controls included TRBV5-6, TRBV5-1 and TRBV20-1.

Their recognized antigens are unknown. Tagging with unique molecular identifiers was a feature of the TCR beta cDNA libraries. One entry per CDR3 protein, called by TCRdb with MiXCR from the PCR reads. The table shows about 430,000 distinct CDR3 sequences, with about 40% occurring only once. Sequencing was done on a sample of blood. Receptors were obtained from a girl aged 2 to 10 with multiple sclerosis.

This rearrangement joins TRBV6-1 to TRBJ2-3; 7 bases agree with TRBD1. This CDR3 region has 17 residues. The ends lost 5 bases at V and 2 bases at J; junction bases unmatched: 13. Looked up from germline, CDR1 is MNHNS and CDR2 is SASEGT. The CDR3 DNA reads as TGTGCCAGCAGTCCATTTACAGGGGTCCCTTCCACAGATACGCAGTATTTT. As protein: CASSPFTGVPSTDTQYF.

The chain couples TRBV5-1 to TRBJ2-2, with D perhaps given as TRBD1 or TRBD2 (6 bases each). The CDR3 is made up of 16 amino acids. Between the trimmed V and J ends, which lost 4 bases and 2 bases, there was a span of 15 bases. Germline lookup yields CDR1 SGHRS and CDR2 YFSETQ. The CDR3 protein is CASSPPTGTNTGELFF. CDR3 nucleotide sequence: TGCGCCAGCAGCCCCCCTACAGGGACTAACACCGGGGAGCTGTTTTTT.

This clonotype was recorded a few times. The rearrangement joins TRBV29-1 to TRBJ1-1, with 7 bases aligning to TRBD1. There are 12 residues in the CDR3. Unmatched junction bases numbered 7, after V lost 7 bases and J lost 5 bases. Germline V gene sequence: CDR1 SQVTM, CDR2 ANQGSEA. The CDR3 sequence: CSAGSRGTEAFF. The CDR3 nucleotides read TGCAGCGCCGGATCCAGGGGGACTGAAGCTTTCTTT.

The V and J genes are TRBV27 and TRBJ2-3, with 9 bases that match TRBD2. Germline lookup yields CDR1 MNHEY and CDR2 SMNVEV (reference sequence). Unmatched junction bases numbered 12, after V lost 5 bases and J lost 3 bases. This CDR3 spans 17 amino acids. The CDR3 protein is CASSPLGFSGRTDTQYF. The CDR3 DNA follows: TGTGCCAGCAGTCCTCTCGGTTTTAGCGGGAGAACAGATACGCAGTATTTT.

This clonotype was observed a handful of times. The chain couples TRBV28 to TRBJ2-6; D possibly corresponds to TRBD1 (6 bases). V lost 5 bases, J lost 1 base, and 9 bases lay in between. CDR3 length: 15 residues. Looked up from germline, CDR1 is MDHEN and CDR2 is SYDVKM. This CDR3 is CASSKRGSGANVLTF. The CDR3 DNA reads TGTGCCAGCAGTAAGAGGGGGTCTGGGGCCAACGTCCTGACTTTC.

V gene TRBV6-1 combines with J gene TRBJ2-5; the D is unclear. Trimming left V 6 bases short and J 2 bases short, with 13 bases between. This CDR3 spans 14 amino acids. Germline V gene lookup returns CDR1 MNHNS and CDR2 SASEGT. The CDR3 loop is CASRATLAQETQYF. CDR3 coding DNA: TGTGCCAGCAGGGCCACCTTAGCTCAAGAGACCCAGTACTTC.

This chain connects TRBV20-1 to TRBJ1-4; D is unclear. CDR1 and CDR2 from the germline V gene are DFQATT and SNEGSKA (reference sequence). CDR3 length equals 15 residues. V was cut by 6 bases and J by 5 bases, with 19 bases left in between. The CDR3 protein is CSAKFSALQNEKLFF. As DNA, the CDR3 is TGCAGTGCCAAATTTAGCGCCTTACAAAATGAAAAACTGTTTTTT.

The gene calls are TRBV12-3 or TRBV12-4 and TRBJ2-1; TRBD2 is a possible D gene (5 bases). The CDR3 is 13 amino acids. Trimming shortened V by 3 bases and J by 5 bases, and 8 bases separated the two germline ends. This chain's CDR3 is CASSLTTDNEQFF. In DNA form, the CDR3 reads TGTGCCAGCAGTTTGACTACCGACAATGAGCAGTTCTTC.